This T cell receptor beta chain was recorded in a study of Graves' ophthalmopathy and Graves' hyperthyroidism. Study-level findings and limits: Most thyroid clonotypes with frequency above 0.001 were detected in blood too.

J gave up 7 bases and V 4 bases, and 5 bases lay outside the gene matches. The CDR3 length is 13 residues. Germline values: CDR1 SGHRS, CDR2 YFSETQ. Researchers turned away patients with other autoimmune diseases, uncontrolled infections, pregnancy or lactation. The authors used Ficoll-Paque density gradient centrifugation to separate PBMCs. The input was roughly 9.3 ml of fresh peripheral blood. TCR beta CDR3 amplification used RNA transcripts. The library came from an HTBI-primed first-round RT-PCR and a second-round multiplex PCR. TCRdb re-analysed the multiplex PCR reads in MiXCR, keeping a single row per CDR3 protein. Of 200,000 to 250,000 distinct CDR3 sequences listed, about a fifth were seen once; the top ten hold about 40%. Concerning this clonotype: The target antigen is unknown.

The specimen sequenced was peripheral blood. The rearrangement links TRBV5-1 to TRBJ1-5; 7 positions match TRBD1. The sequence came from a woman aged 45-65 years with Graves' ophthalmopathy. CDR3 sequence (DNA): TGCGCCAGCAGCCCGGGACAGAAACAGCCCCAGCATTTT. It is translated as CASSPGQKQPQHF.